The 13 T cell receptor beta chains presented below share a single source sample, sequenced in a study of cytomegalovirus exposure and HLA in healthy donors. The PCR contained 60 Vbeta and 13 Jbeta primers. Sequencing was performed with immunoSEQ multiplex PCR; in TCRdb, only in-frame clones are kept and a portion is missing. Altogether around 130,000 clones are present, about four fifths being singletons, with the ten largest covering approximately 5%. The sequenced sample was PBMCs. These receptors were collected from a man younger than 40 in good health and CMV-seronegative.

The chain is built from TRBV6-4 and TRBJ2-5, with 8 bases aligning to TRBD1. This CDR3 region has 15 residues. V lost 1 base and J lost 4; bases outside the gene matches: 5. Looked up from germline, CDR1 is MRHNA and CDR2 is SNTAGT. In nucleotides, the CDR3 is TGTGCCAGCAGTGACTGTGGCAGGGGGCCAGAGACCCAGTACTTC. It translates to CASSDCGRGPETQYF.

There are a few counts of this clone. The chain carries TRBV19 and TRBJ2-2; TRBD2 matches 11 bases. The length of the CDR3 is 15 residues. Per the germline V gene, CDR1 is LNHDA and CDR2 is SQIVND (reference sequence). Losses at the gene ends were 5 bases for V and 7 bases for J; bases not matched to a gene: 6. The CDR3 sequence: CASSGLAGGHGELFF. The CDR3 DNA follows: TGTGCCAGTAGTGGATTAGCGGGGGGGCACGGGGAGCTGTTTTTT.

This chain uses TRBV6-1 with TRBJ2-7; weak D call: TRBD1 (6 bases). This CDR3 has 14 residues. Trimming cost V 2 bases and J 4 bases, with 12 bases left between them. Per the germline V gene, CDR1 is MNHNS and CDR2 is SASEGT. CDR3 nucleotides: TGTGCCAGCAGTGAAATGGACAGAATTTACGAGCAGTACTTC. Residues: CASSEMDRIYEQYF.

In this sample, this clone turned up once. The chain uses TRBV4-3 and TRBJ1-6; TRBD1 aligns across 7 bases. In germline, CDR1 is LGHNA, CDR2 YSLEER. The J segment lost 4 bases and the V segment lost 0 bases, leaving 0 bases of the junction unmatched. The CDR3 runs to 15 residues. CDR3 nucleotide sequence: TGCGCCAGCAGCCAAGACAGGGGGTATAATTCACCCCTCCACTTT. Encoded protein: CASSQDRGYNSPLHF.

This clone was seen a few times. V and J are TRBV6-6 and TRBJ2-6, with no clear D. Trimming pared 2 bases from V and 0 bases from J, leaving 8 bases between. Germline CDR1 and CDR2: MNHNY and SVGAGI (reference sequence). The CDR3 extends over 16 amino acids. CDR3 in DNA: TGTGCCAGCAGTTACGTGGCCAACTCTGGGGCCAACGTCCTGACTTTC. The encoded protein is CASSYVANSGANVLTF.

CDR3 in amino acids: CASSQQRTGSVDTQYF. In nucleotides, the CDR3 is TGCGCCAGCAGCCAACAAAGGACAGGGTCTGTGGATACGCAGTATTTT. This chain links TRBV4-1 with TRBJ2-3; 8 bases match TRBD1. V lost 2 bases to trimming and J lost 6 bases; unmatched junction nucleotides: 10. Germline CDR1 reads MGHRA; CDR2 reads YSYEKL. This CDR3 has 16 residues.

V gene TRBV28 combines with J gene TRBJ1-2; 7 bases line up with TRBD1. The CDR3 runs 13 residues. Looked up from germline, CDR1 is MDHEN and CDR2 is SYDVKM. V gave up 6 bases and J gave up 8 bases; unmatched junction bases: 9. The CDR3 sequence: CASSSDRPGGYTF. For the CDR3, the DNA is TGTGCCAGCAGCTCGGACAGGCCCGGGGGCTACACCTTC.

CDR3 sequence reads: CASRRTGSSGNTIYF. CDR3 bases: TGTGCCAGCCGGCGGACGGGGAGCTCTGGAAACACCATATATTTT. J is TRBJ1-3 and V is TRBV19; D remains ambiguous. V lost 9 bases, J lost 0 bases, and 15 bases lay in between. CDR1 is LNHDA and CDR2 is SQIVND in the germline V gene (reference sequence). The CDR3 is made up of 15 amino acids.

Regarding this clone: Other DNA sequences in this specimen translate into the identical CDR3. The chain carries TRBV7-2 and TRBJ2-3; D might be TRBD2 (5 bases). CDR1 is SGHTA, CDR2 FQGNSA, per germline. Trimming cost V 0 bases and J 0 bases, with 7 bases left between them. The CDR3 totals 15 residues. CDR3 in DNA: TGTGCCAGCAGCTTAGCGCCGGGGAGCACAGATACGCAGTATTTT. Encoded protein: CASSLAPGSTDTQYF.

This sequence joins TRBV11-2 and TRBJ2-5; 8 bases are shared with TRBD1. CDR3 length: 15 residues. CDR1 and CDR2 from the germline V gene are SGHAT and FQNNGV. Losses at the gene ends were 3 bases for V and 4 bases for J; bases not matched to a gene: 7. The DNA for the CDR3 is TGTGCCAGCAGCTTCCAGGGGGCTAAAGGAGAGACCCAGTACTTC. Its translation is CASSFQGAKGETQYF. The whole variable domain, filled in from reference TRBV11-2 and TRBJ2-5, reads EAGVAQSPRYKIIEKRQSVAFWCNPISGHATLYWYQQILGQGPKLLIQFQNNGVVDDSQLPKDRFSAERLKGVDSTLKIQPAKLEDSAVYLCASSFQGAKGETQYFGPGTRLLVL.

The V and J genes are TRBV19 and TRBJ2-1, with no clear D. The V end lost 6 bases, the J end lost 8 bases, and 20 bases lay between the germline ends. The CDR3 has 15 amino acids. Germline CDR1 LNHDA, CDR2 SQIVND (reference sequence). CDR3 sequence (DNA): TGTGCCAGTAGAAGTGGCCCCGCGAGGATAGATGAGCAGTTCTTC. Protein product: CASRSGPARIDEQFF.

V usage is TRBV29-1 and J usage is TRBJ2-2, with 7 bases lining up with TRBD1. Trimming removed 8 bases from V and 0 bases from J; junction bases left unmatched: 3. This CDR3 spans 13 amino acids. The germline V gene encodes CDR1 SQVTM and CDR2 ANQGSEA. The CDR3 here is CSHGTANTGELFF. The CDR3 nucleotides read TGCAGCCACGGGACAGCGAACACCGGGGAGCTGTTTTTT.

Only a few counts were recorded for this clone. The rearrangement uses TRBV5-1 and TRBJ2-2, with 14 bases fitting TRBD2. The CDR3 runs 17 residues. Germline lookup yields CDR1 SGHRS and CDR2 YFSETQ. J gave up 2 bases and V 3 bases, and 3 bases lay outside the gene matches. The CDR3 protein is CASSSGLAGENTGELFF. The CDR3 DNA reads TGCGCCAGCAGCTCGGGACTAGCGGGGGAAAACACCGGGGAGCTGTTTTTT.